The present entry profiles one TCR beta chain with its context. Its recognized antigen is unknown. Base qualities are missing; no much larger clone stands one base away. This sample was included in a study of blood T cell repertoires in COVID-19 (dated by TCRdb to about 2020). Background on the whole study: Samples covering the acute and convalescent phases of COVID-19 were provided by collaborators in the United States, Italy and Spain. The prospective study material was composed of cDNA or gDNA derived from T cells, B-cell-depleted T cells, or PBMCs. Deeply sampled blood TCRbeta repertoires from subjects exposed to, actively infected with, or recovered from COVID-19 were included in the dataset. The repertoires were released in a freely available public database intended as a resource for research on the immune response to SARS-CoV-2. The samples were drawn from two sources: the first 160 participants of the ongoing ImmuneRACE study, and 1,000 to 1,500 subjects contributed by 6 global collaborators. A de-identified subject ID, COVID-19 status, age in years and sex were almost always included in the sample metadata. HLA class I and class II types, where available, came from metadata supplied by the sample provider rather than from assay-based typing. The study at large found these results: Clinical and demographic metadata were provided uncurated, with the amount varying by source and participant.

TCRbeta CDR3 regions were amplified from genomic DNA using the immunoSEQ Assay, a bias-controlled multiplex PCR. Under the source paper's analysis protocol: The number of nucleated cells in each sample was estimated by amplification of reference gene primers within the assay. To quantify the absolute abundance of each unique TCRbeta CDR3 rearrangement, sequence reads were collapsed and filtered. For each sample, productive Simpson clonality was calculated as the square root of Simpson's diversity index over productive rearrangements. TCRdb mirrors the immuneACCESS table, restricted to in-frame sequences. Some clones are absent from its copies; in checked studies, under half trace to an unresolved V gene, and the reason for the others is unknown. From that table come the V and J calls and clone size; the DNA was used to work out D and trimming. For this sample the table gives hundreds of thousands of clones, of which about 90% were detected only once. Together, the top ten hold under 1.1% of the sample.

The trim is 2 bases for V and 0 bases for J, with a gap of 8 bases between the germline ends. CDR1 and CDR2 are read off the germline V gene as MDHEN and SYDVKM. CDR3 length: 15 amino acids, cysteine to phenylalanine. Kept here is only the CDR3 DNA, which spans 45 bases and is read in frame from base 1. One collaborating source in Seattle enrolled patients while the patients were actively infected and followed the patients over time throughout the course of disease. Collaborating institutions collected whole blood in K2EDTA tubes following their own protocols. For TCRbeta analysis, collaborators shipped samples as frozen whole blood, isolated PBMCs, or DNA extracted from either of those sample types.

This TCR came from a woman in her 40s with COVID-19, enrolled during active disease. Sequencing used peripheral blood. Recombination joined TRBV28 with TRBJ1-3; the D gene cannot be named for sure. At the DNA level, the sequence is TGTGCCAGCAGTTTAAATGCGGGCTCTGGAAACACCATATATTTT. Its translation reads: CASSLNAGSGNTIYF.